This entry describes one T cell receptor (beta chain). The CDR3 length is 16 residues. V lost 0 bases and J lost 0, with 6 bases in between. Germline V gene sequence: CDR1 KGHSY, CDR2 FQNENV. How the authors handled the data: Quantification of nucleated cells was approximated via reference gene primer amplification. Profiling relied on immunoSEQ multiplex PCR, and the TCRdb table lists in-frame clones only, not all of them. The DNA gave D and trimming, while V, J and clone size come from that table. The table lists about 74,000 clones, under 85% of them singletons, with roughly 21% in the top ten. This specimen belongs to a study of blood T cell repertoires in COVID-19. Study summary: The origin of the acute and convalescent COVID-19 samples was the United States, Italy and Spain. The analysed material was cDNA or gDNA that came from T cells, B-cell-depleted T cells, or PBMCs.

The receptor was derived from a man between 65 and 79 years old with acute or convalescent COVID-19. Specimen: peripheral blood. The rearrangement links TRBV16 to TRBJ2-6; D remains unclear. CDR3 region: CASSQSWSSGANVLTF. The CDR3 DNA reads TGTGCCAGCAGCCAATCATGGAGCTCTGGGGCCAACGTCCTGACTTTC.